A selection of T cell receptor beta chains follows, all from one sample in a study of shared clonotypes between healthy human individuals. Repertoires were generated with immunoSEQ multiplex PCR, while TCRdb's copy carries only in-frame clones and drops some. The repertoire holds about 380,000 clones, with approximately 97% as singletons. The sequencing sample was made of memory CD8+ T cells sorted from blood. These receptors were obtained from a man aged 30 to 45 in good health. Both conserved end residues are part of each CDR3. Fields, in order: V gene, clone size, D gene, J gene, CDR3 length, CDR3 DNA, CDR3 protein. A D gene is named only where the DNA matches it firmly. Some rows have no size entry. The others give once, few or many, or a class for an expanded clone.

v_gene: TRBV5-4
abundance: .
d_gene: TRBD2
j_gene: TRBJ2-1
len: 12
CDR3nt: TGTGCCAGCAGCCCCGGGGGGAATGAGCAGTTCTTC
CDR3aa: CASSPGGNEQFF

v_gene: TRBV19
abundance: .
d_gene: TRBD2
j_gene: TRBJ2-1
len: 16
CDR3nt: TGTGCCAGTAGTATCGGGACTACCGGCTCCTACAATGAGCAGTTCTTC
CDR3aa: CASSIGTTGSYNEQFF

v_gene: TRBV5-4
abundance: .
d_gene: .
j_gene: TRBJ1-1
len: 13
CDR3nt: TGTGCCAGCAGCTTGGGTGGAAACACTGAAGCTTTCTTT
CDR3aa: CASSLGGNTEAFF

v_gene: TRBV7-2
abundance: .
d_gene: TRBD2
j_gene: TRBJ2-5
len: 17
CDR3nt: TGTGCCAGCAGCTTAGCGTTTTCCGGGAGGGGTAGGGAGACCCAGTACTTC
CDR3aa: CASSLAFSGRGRETQYF

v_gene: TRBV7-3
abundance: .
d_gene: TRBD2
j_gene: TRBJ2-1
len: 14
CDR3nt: TGTGCCAGCAGCTTAACGGGAGGGTACAATGAGCAGTTCTTC
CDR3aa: CASSLTGGYNEQFF

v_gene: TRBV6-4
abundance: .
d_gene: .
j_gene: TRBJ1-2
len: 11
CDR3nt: TGTGCCAGCAGTACAGGTTCAGGCTACACCTTC
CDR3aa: CASSTGSGYTF

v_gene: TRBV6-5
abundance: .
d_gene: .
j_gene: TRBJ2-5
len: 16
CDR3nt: TGTGCCAGCAGTTTATCCCCCATTACACCCCAAGAGACCCAGTACTTC
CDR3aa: CASSLSPITPQETQYF

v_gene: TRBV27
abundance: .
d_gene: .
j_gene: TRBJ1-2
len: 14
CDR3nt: TGTGCCAGCAGTCCGACAGGCCTTAACTATGGCTACACCTTC
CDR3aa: CASSPTGLNYGYTF

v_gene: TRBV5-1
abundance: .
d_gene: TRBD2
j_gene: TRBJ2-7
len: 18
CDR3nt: TGCGCCAGCAGCTTTGGCCCCTTTAGCGGGAGCGTCTCCTACGAGCAGTACTTC
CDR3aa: CASSFGPFSGSVSYEQYF

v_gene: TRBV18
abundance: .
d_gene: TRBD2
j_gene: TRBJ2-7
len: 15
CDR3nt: TGTGCCAGCTCCCCTCTAGCGGGAGGGCCAAACGAGCAGTACTTC
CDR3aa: CASSPLAGGPNEQYF

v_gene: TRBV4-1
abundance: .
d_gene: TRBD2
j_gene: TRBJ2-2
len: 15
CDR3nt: TGCGCCAGCAGCCAAGGAGCGGGAGGTACCGGGGAGCTGTTTTTT
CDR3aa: CASSQGAGGTGELFF

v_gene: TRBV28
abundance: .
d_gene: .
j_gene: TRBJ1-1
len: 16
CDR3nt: TGTGCCAGCAGGGGGGAGGGGAGCAGGGAAGGTTTGGAAGCTTTCTTT
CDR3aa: CASRGEGSREGLEAFF

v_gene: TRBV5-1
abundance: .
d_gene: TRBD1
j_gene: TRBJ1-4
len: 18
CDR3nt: TGCGCCAGCAGCCCCCTAGCAGGGGGCGATGGCCTTGATGAAAAACTGTTTTTT
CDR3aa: CASSPLAGGDGLDEKLFF

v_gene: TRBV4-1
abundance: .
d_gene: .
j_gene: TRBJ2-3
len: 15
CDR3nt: TGCGCCAGCAGCCAAGATAGTGTCAGCACAGATACGCAGTATTTT
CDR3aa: CASSQDSVSTDTQYF

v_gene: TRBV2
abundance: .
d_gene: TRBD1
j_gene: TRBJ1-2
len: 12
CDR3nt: TGTGCCAGCAGTGAGACAGGGCATGGCTACACCTTC
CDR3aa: CASSETGHGYTF

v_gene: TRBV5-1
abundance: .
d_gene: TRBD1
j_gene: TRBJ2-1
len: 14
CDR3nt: TGCGCCAGCAGCTTAGGCGGGACAGGGAATGAGCAGTTCTTC
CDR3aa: CASSLGGTGNEQFF

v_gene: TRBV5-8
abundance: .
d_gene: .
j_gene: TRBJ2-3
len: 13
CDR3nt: TGTGCCAGCAGCTTCACGTTGGGAGATACGCAGTATTTT
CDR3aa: CASSFTLGDTQYF

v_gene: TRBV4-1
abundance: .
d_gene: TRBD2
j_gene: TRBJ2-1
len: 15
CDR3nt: TGCGCCAGCAGCCAAGTAGCGGGAGTTTACAATGAGCAGTTCTTC
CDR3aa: CASSQVAGVYNEQFF

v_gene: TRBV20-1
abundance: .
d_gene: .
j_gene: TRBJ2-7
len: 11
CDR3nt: TGCAGTGCCCGAAACGTCTACGAGCAGTACTTC
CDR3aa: CSARNVYEQYF

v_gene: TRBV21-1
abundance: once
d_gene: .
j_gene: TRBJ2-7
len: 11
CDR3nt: TGTGCCAGCAGCAAGCAGGACGAGCAGTACTTC
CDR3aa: CASSKQDEQYF

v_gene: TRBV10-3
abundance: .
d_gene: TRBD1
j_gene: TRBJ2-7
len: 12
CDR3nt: TGTGCCATCAAGAGGACAGGGGGCGAGCAGTACTTC
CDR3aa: CAIKRTGGEQYF

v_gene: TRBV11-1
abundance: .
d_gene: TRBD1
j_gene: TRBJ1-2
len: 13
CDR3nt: TGTGCCAGCAGCCCCGGGACAGGGGTTGGCTACACCTTC
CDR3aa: CASSPGTGVGYTF

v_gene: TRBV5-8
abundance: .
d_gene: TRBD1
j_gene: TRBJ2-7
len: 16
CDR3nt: TGTGCCAGCAGCTTGGGGACAGGGGAAATAGGATACGAGCAGTACTTC
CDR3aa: CASSLGTGEIGYEQYF

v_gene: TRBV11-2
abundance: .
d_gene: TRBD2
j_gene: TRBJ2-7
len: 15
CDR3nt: TGTGCCAGCAGCTTAGGAGGACTAGCGACCTACGAGCAGTACTTC
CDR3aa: CASSLGGLATYEQYF

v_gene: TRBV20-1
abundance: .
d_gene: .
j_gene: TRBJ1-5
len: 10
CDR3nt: TGCAGTGCCGGGTTTCAGCCCCAGCATTTT
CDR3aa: CSAGFQPQHF

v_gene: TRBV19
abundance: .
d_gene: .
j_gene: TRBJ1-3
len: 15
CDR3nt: TGTGCCAGTAGTTCTGACAGGCACTCTGGAAACACCATATATTTT
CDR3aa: CASSSDRHSGNTIYF

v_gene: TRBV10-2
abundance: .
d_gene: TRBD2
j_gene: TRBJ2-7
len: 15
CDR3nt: TGCGCCAGCAGGGCCCTACTAGCGGGAGATGACGAGCAGTACTTC
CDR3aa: CASRALLAGDDEQYF

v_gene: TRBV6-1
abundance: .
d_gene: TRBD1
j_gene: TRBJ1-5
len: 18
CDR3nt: TGTGCCAGCAGTGAAAGAGCTCGGACAGGGCGGATGGTTCAGCCCCAGCATTTT
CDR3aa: CASSERARTGRMVQPQHF